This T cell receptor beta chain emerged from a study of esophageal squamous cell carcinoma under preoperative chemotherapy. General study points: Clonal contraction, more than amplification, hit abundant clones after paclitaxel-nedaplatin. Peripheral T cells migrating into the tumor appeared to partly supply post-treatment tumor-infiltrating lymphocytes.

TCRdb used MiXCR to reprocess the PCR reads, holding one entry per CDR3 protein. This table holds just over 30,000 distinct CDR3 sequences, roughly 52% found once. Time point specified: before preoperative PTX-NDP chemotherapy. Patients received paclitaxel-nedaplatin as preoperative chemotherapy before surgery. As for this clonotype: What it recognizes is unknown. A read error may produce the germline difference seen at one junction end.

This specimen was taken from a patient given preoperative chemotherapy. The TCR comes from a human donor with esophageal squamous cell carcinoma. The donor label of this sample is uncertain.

CDR3 amino acids: CARSHEDVSTEAQFF. The CDR3 coding sequence is TGTGCCAGGAGCCACGAGGATGTGAGCACAGAGGCGCAGTTTTTT. The rearrangement joins TRBV6-1 to TRBJ2-3; no firm D call. Germline loops: CDR1 MNHNS, CDR2 SASEGT. This CDR3 region has 15 residues.